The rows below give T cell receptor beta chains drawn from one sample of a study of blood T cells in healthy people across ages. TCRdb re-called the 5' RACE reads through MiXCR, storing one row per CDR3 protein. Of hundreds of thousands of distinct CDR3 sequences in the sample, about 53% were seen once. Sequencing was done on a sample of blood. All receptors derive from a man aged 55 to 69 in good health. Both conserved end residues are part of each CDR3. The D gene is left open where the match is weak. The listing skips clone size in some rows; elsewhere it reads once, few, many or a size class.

TGTGCCAGCAGTCAGCCCGCTTCGGGGAGGGCCAAAAACATTCAGTACTTC	CASSQPASGRAKNIQYF	many	NA	TRBJ2-4	TRBV28
TGCAGTGCTAGTATCGGGGGCCCGGGAAATTCACCCCTCCACTTT	CSASIGGPGNSPLHF	NA	NA	TRBJ1-6	TRBV20-1
TGCGCCAGCAGCGACCTAGCGGGGGGAATGAATACGCAGTATTTT	CASSDLAGGMNTQYF	few	TRBD2	TRBJ2-3	TRBV4-1
TGCGCCAGCAGCGGGGGGACTGGGACCTTCGAGCAGTACTTC	CASSGGTGTFEQYF	NA	NA	TRBJ2-7	TRBV5-1
TGTGCCAGCAGTGAACCGGGACACACGATAGCTAACTATGGCTACACCTTC	CASSEPGHTIANYGYTF	many	NA	TRBJ1-2	TRBV25-1
TGCGCCAGCAGTTACTCAGCCGGGGGAAACATTCAGTACTTC	CASSYSAGGNIQYF	NA	NA	TRBJ2-4	TRBV6-5
TGCGCCAGCAGTCGGGGGGATACCGGGGAGCTGTTTTTT	CASSRGDTGELFF	few	TRBD2	TRBJ2-2	TRBV5-1
TGTGCCAGCAGCCAAGATCCCTGGTGGCGGGAGACCCAGTACTTC	CASSQDPWWRETQYF	NA	NA	TRBJ2-5	TRBV3-1
TGCGCCAGCAGCCAACGGACAGGGAGCTCTGGAAACACCATATATTTT	CASSQRTGSSGNTIYF	NA	TRBD1	TRBJ1-3	TRBV4-1
TGCAGCGTTGCCCTAGCAGAAGAGACCCAGTACTTC	CSVALAEETQYF	few	NA	TRBJ2-5	TRBV29-1
TGTGCCAGCAGCGACGTGGGACAGTCCAAGTCACCCCTCCACTTT	CASSDVGQSKSPLHF	NA	TRBD1	TRBJ1-6	TRBV6-6
TGTGCCAGCTCACCACCGAGGCCCCAGGGGTCCCAGTACTTC	CASSPPRPQGSQYF	NA	NA	TRBJ2-5	TRBV18
TGCGCCAGCAGCCCGCGGGATGAAAAACTGTTTTTC	CASSPRDEKLFF	NA	NA	TRBJ1-4	TRBV4-1
TGCGCCAGCAGCCAAGCCCCGACCAACCAAGAGACCCAGTACTTC	CASSQAPTNQETQYF	NA	NA	TRBJ2-5	TRBV4-1
TGTGCCAGCAGCTTAGTAGGACAGGGAGGCACTGAAGCTTTCTTT	CASSLVGQGGTEAFF	NA	TRBD1	TRBJ1-1	TRBV11-2
TGCGCCAGCAGCCAAGTGCGGGAATCCTACGAGCAGTACTTC	CASSQVRESYEQYF	NA	NA	TRBJ2-7	TRBV4-3
TGTGCCAGCAGCTTTTCGGGAGATAATTCACCCCTCCACTTT	CASSFSGDNSPLHF	many	NA	TRBJ1-6	TRBV11-2
TGCAGCGTTGGGCAGGGGGCGGATCAGCCCCAGCATTTT	CSVGQGADQPQHF	few	TRBD1	TRBJ1-5	TRBV29-1
TGTGCCAGCAGTTACTCGTATAGCGGGGGCCCAAACTACAATGAGCAGTTCTTC	CASSYSYSGGPNYNEQFF	NA	TRBD2	TRBJ2-1	TRBV6-5
TGTGCCAGCAGATGGGGGACCGGGGAGCTGTTTTTT	CASRWGTGELFF	NA	NA	TRBJ2-2	TRBV2
TGCAGCGTTGAAGGGGGGGGCCTCTACAATGAGCAGTACTTC	CSVEGGGLYNEQYF	NA	NA	TRBJ2-7	TRBV29-1
TGTGCCAGCAGTGCTAGCAATCAGCCCCAGCATTTT	CASSASNQPQHF	NA	NA	TRBJ1-5	TRBV6-1
TGCGCCAGCAGCTTGGCCGGCAGAAGTGATTCACCCCTCCACTTT	CASSLAGRSDSPLHF	NA	NA	TRBJ1-6	TRBV5-1
TGTGCCAGCAGCTCTTCCGGGACAGACTATGGCTACACCTTC	CASSSSGTDYGYTF	NA	TRBD1	TRBJ1-2	TRBV5-5
TGTGCCAGCAGCAAACTTTGTGGGGGGTGTACCGGGGAGCTGTTTTTT	CASSKLCGGCTGELFF	NA	NA	TRBJ2-2	TRBV21-1
TGTGCCAGCAGCCAAGAGGCGGCTAGCGCCCGCGGCACAGATACGCAGTATTTT	CASSQEAASARGTDTQYF	once	NA	TRBJ2-3	TRBV3-1
TGTGCCAGCAGCTTAGGCGGGGGGGCCAGAGATACGCAGTATTTT	CASSLGGGARDTQYF	few	TRBD2	TRBJ2-3	TRBV7-9
TGTGCCAGCAGTTACTCCCTAAAGTACGAGCAGTACTTC	CASSYSLKYEQYF	NA	NA	TRBJ2-7	TRBV6-5
TGTGCCAGCAGCCGCGGGGCTGAGCAGTTCTTC	CASSRGAEQFF	NA	NA	TRBJ2-1	TRBV7-2
TGTGCCAGCAGCCAAGGGGCAGAGGGGTCCTACGAGCAGTACTTC	CASSQGAEGSYEQYF	many	NA	TRBJ2-7	TRBV4-2
TGTGCCAGCAGTGCTCGGACAGGGAAGTACGAGCAGTACTTC	CASSARTGKYEQYF	NA	TRBD1	TRBJ2-7	TRBV6-1
TGTGCCAGCAGAGGAATGGGGGACAGGGGCTATGGCTACACCTTC	CASRGMGDRGYGYTF	NA	TRBD1	TRBJ1-2	TRBV12-3/TRBV12-4
TGCAGCGTTGAAGACCCACTATCCCACCGGGACCGTAAAGAGACCCAGTACTTC	CSVEDPLSHRDRKETQYF	NA	NA	TRBJ2-5	TRBV29-1
TGTGCCAGCAGTTTTTCCTACACTGATACGCAGTATTTT	CASSFSYTDTQYF	NA	NA	TRBJ2-3	TRBV7-2
TGCAGTGCTAGAGATTTGGAGCGGGGGGGCGTAGCAGATACGCAGTATTTT	CSARDLERGGVADTQYF	NA	TRBD2	TRBJ2-3	TRBV20-1
TGTGCCATCAATCGGCAGGGGGGTGAGCAGTACTTC	CAINRQGGEQYF	NA	NA	TRBJ2-7	TRBV10-3
TGTGCCAGCAGCTTAGATCCGGAGTTAAACGATGAGCAGTTCTTC	CASSLDPELNDEQFF	NA	NA	TRBJ2-1	TRBV11-3
TGCGCCAGCAGCGCCGGACAGGGCAGCTACGAGCAGTACTTC	CASSAGQGSYEQYF	once	TRBD1	TRBJ2-7	TRBV5-1
TGTGCCAGCAGTGCTCGCCGCCTCCAAGAGACCCAGTACTTC	CASSARRLQETQYF	few	NA	TRBJ2-5	TRBV6-1
TGTGCCGGTACGGAGAGGAGGGGTGGCTACACCTTC	CAGTERRGGYTF	once	NA	TRBJ1-2	TRBV19
TGCAGTGCCCCGGGAGGGGGGGGCTACACAGATACGCAGTATTTT	CSAPGGGGYTDTQYF	few	TRBD2	TRBJ2-3	TRBV20-1
TGCAGTGCTAGAGTGGGATCTTACAATGAGCAGTACTTC	CSARVGSYNEQYF	NA	NA	TRBJ2-5	TRBV20-1
TGTGTCAGCAGTGAATCGGCGGCCTGGGGCTACACCTTC	CVSSESAAWGYTF	NA	NA	TRBJ1-2	TRBV25-1
TGTGCCAGCAGGGGATTGGGCAATCAGCCCCAGCATTTT	CASRGLGNQPQHF	NA	NA	TRBJ1-5	TRBV12-3/TRBV12-4
TGTGCCAGCAGCCTCTTTGCCGACGTGGGAAAAGAAGCTTTCTTT	CASSLFADVGKEAFF	NA	NA	TRBJ1-1	TRBV11-2
TGTGCCAGCTCACCGATGAAGCCCCCTCATGAGCAGTTCTTC	CASSPMKPPHEQFF	NA	NA	TRBJ2-1	TRBV18
TGTGCCAGCAGTCCGGCGGGGAGGGGAGAGACCCAGTACTTC	CASSPAGRGETQYF	NA	TRBD2	TRBJ2-5	TRBV25-1
TGCAGTGCTAGAGAGCCCCGGGAAGGCTACAATGAGCAGTTCTTC	CSAREPREGYNEQFF	NA	NA	TRBJ2-1	TRBV20-1
TGTGCCAGCACTTTCACTGGCGGGGGGGTAGAGACCCAGTACTTC	CASTFTGGGVETQYF	NA	TRBD2	TRBJ2-5	TRBV6-5
TGTGCCAGCAGTCACTATTCGACAGGGAATGAAAAACTGTTTTTT	CASSHYSTGNEKLFF	NA	TRBD1	TRBJ1-4	TRBV6-5
TGCAGCGCGGCCGGGACTACCCCTAATGCCAAAAACATTCAGTACTTC	CSAAGTTPNAKNIQYF	NA	TRBD2	TRBJ2-4	TRBV29-1
TGCGCCAGCAGCTCCGGGACTAGCGGCAATGAGCAGTACTTC	CASSSGTSGNEQYF	NA	TRBD2	TRBJ2-5	TRBV5-1